These 4 T cell receptor beta chains share one sample of origin, sequenced in a study of graft-versus-host responses after intestinal transplantation. Sequencing used immunoSEQ multiplex PCR; TCRdb keeps in-frame clones, though not all of them. This table has about 110,000 clones, 90% to 95% appearing once. Antigens of these TCRs are unknown. Sequenced here: unstimulated CD4+ T cells sorted from spleen or lymph node cells, sampled before transplant. Receptors originate from a human donor who was the organ donor for an intestinal transplant.

The chain carries TRBV18 and TRBJ1-3, with TRBD1 identical over 8 bases. V dropped 5 bases and J dropped 8; count of bases not matched to a gene: 5. The CDR3 is 13 residues long. The V gene's germline CDR1 is KGHSH and CDR2 LQKENI. CDR3 residues: CASSSYRGDTIYF. CDR3 nucleotide sequence: TGTGCCAGCTCATCATACAGGGGGGACACCATATATTTT.

V gene TRBV6-5 combines with J gene TRBJ2-7; 11 positions match TRBD2. Unmatched junction bases numbered 5, after V lost 8 bases and J lost 5 bases. In germline, CDR1 is MNHEY, CDR2 SVGAGI. The CDR3 loop spans 13 amino acids. DNA for the CDR3: TGTGCCAGCGTAGCGGGAGGGCTCAACGAGCAGTACTTC. It specifies CASVAGGLNEQYF.

The chain uses TRBV2 and TRBJ1-5; no firm D call. Germline V gives CDR1 SNHLY, CDR2 FYNNEI. The CDR3 sequence is 13 residues long. V was pared by 3 bases and J by 7 bases, with 10 bases between. CDR3 residues: CASSDRGGQPQHF. In DNA form, the CDR3 reads TGTGCCAGCAGTGACCGAGGTGGACAGCCCCAGCATTTT.

This chain joins TRBV19 and TRBJ2-2, with TRBD1 matching 11 bases. Germline-derived CDR1 and CDR2 are LNHDA and SQIVND (reference sequence). The CDR3 runs to 15 residues. The V gene end was trimmed by 5 bases and the J gene end by 2 bases; junction bases not matched to a gene: 1. The CDR3 sequence: CASSGQGANTGELFF. DNA for the CDR3: TGTGCCAGTAGTGGACAGGGGGCCAACACCGGGGAGCTGTTTTTT.